This TCR beta chain was captured in a study of identical twins. Donors uniformly comprised healthy Caucasians. The germline gives CDR1 SGHRS, CDR2 YFSETQ. Trimming stripped 4 bases from V and 6 bases from J, with 12 bases between. This CDR3 spans 13 amino acids. TCRdb itself ran the 5' RACE reads through MiXCR, one entry per CDR3 protein. The top ten hold 40% of the sample, which has some 210,000 distinct CDR3 sequences, about a sixth seen once. This sample also appeared in a second study, on T cells expressing NK-cell markers. As reported in that work: TCR beta repertoires came from sorted CD3+CD56+NKG2C+, CD3+CD56+NKG2C- and CD3+CD56-NKG2C+ T cells. Alpha-beta TCR T cells were the sole sorting target in several experiments, owing to an anti-gamma-delta TCR antibody.

J is TRBJ2-3 and V is TRBV5-1; D may be TRBD1 (5 bases). The origin of this receptor is a woman under 30 in good health. Material for sequencing was CD8+ T cells sorted from blood. The CDR3 region has the DNA TGCGCCAGCAGCCCCACGACAGCGGATACGCAGTATTTT. It is translated as CASSPTTADTQYF.